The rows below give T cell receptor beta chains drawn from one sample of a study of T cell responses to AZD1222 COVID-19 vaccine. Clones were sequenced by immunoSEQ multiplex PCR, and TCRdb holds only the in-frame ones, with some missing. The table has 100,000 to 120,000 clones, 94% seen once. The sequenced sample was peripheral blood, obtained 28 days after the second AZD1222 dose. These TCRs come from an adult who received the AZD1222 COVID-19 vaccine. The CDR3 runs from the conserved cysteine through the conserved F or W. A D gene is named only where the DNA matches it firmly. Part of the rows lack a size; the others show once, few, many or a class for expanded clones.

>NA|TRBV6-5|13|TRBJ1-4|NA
CATAQATNEKLFF
TGTGCCACCGCCCAAGCAACTAATGAAAAACTGTTTTTT
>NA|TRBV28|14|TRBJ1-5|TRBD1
CASKATGSYQPQHF
TGTGCCAGCAAGGCGACAGGGAGTTATCAGCCCCAGCATTTT
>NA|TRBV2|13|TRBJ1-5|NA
CASSAGGVQPQHF
TGTGCCAGCAGTGCAGGCGGGGTTCAGCCCCAGCATTTT
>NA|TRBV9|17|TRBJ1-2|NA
CASSGTDLYPGNYGYTF
TGTGCCAGCAGCGGGACAGACCTCTATCCGGGTAACTATGGCTACACCTTC
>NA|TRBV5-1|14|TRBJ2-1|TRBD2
CASSPTSSYNEQFF
TGCGCCAGCAGCCCGACTAGCAGCTACAATGAGCAGTTCTTC
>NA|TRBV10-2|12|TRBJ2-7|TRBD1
CASKTGDHEQYF
TGCGCCAGCAAGACAGGGGACCACGAGCAGTACTTC
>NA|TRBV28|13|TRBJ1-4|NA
CASTLKGGEKLFF
TGTGCCAGCACCTTGAAGGGTGGGGAAAAACTGTTTTTT
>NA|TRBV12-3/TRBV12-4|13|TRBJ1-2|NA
CASTFAGDYGYTF
TGTGCCAGCACCTTTGCGGGAGACTATGGCTACACCTTC
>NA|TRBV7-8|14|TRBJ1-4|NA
CASSVRRTNEKLFF
TGTGCCAGCAGCGTAAGAAGGACTAATGAAAAACTGTTTTTT
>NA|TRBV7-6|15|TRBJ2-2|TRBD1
CASSPTGLNTGELFF
TGTGCCAGCAGCCCGACAGGGCTGAACACCGGGGAGCTGTTTTTT
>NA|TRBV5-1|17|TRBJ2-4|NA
CASSLGSGELAKNIQYF
TGCGCCAGCAGCTTGGGGTCAGGGGAACTAGCCAAAAACATTCAGTACTTC
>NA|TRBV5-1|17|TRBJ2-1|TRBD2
CASSYYPGTSRTHEQFF
TGCGCCAGCAGCTATTATCCCGGGACTAGCAGGACCCATGAGCAGTTCTTC
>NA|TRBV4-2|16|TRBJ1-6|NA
CASSQVRSQGNSPLHF
TGTGCCAGCAGCCAAGTGAGGTCCCAGGGTAATTCACCCCTCCACTTT
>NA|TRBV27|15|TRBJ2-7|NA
CASSLTGFQNYEQYF
TGTGCCAGCAGTCTAACGGGCTTCCAGAACTACGAGCAGTACTTC
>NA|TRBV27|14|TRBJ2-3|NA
CASRLKGYKDTQYF
TGTGCCAGCAGACTAAAGGGTTACAAAGATACGCAGTATTTT
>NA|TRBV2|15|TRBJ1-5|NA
CASSGSRTLNQPQHF
TGTGCCAGCAGTGGTAGTCGGACACTCAATCAGCCCCAGCATTTT
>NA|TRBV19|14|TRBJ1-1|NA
CASSMGGRNTEAFF
TGTGCCAGTAGTATGGGGGGCAGGAACACTGAAGCTTTCTTT
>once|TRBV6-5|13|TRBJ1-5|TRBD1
CASSGTDNQPQHF
TGTGCCAGCAGCGGGACAGACAATCAGCCCCAGCATTTT
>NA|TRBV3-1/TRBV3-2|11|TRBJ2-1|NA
CASSHHNEQFF
TGTGCCAGCAGCCACCACAATGAGCAGTTCTTC
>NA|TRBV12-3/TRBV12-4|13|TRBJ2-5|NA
CASSGGLEETQYF
TGTGCCAGCAGTGGAGGGTTGGAAGAGACCCAGTACTTC
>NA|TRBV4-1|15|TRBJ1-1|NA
CASSFTIRDGTEAFF
TGCGCCAGCAGCTTTACTATACGGGACGGAACCGAAGCTTTCTTT
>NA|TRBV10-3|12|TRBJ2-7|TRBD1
CAIGTGSYEQYF
TGTGCCATCGGGACAGGGTCCTACGAGCAGTACTTC
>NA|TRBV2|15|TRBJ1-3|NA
CASTYAVLSGNTIYF
TGTGCCAGCACATACGCGGTGCTCTCTGGAAACACCATATATTTT
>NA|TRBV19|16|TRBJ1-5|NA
CASSIDQNRVHQPQHF
TGTGCCAGTAGTATAGATCAAAACAGGGTGCATCAGCCCCAGCATTTT
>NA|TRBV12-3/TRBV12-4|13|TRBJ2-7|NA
CASTNTSSYEQYF
TGTGCCAGCACCAACACGAGCTCCTACGAGCAGTACTTC
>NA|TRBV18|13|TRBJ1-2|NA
CASSPSGMYGYTF
TGTGCCAGCTCACCGTCAGGAATGTATGGCTACACCTTC
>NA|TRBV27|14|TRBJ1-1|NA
CASSLSTVYNEAFF
TGTGCCAGCAGTTTATCCACAGTGTACAATGAAGCTTTCTTT
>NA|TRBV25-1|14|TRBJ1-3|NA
CASSGQHSGNTIYF
TGTGCCAGCAGTGGGCAGCACTCTGGAAACACCATATATTTT
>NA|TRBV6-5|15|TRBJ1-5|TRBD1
CASRTGTVIHQPQHF
TGTGCCAGCAGGACAGGGACAGTAATACATCAGCCCCAGCATTTT
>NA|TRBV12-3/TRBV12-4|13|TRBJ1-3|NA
CVTAAGVGNTIYF
TGTGTCACAGCAGCGGGGGTTGGAAACACCATATATTTT
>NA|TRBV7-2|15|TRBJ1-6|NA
CASSLVEGSNSPLHF
TGTGCCAGCAGCTTAGTCGAGGGCAGCAATTCACCCCTCCACTTT
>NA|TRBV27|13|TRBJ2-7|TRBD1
CASKGQGAYEQYF
TGTGCCAGCAAAGGACAGGGGGCTTACGAGCAGTACTTC
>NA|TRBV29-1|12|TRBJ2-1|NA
CSVLRGYNEQFF
TGCAGCGTTCTTAGGGGTTACAATGAGCAGTTCTTC
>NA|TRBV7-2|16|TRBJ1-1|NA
CASSPAPRRVGTEAFF
TGTGCCAGCAGCCCCGCCCCCAGACGGGTGGGCACTGAAGCTTTCTTT
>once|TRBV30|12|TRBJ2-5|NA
CAWEYNQETQYF
TGTGCCTGGGAGTATAACCAAGAGACCCAGTACTTC
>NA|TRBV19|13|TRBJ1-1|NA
CASSPREWSEAFF
TGTGCCAGTAGTCCCAGGGAGTGGAGTGAAGCTTTCTTT
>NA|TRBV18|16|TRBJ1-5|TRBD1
CASSPQMTGHNQPQHF
TGTGCCAGCTCACCCCAGATGACAGGGCATAATCAGCCCCAGCATTTT
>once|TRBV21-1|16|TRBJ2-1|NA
CASSKSGARENNEQFF
TGTGCCAGCAGCAAATCTGGGGCGAGGGAAAACAATGAGCAGTTCTTC
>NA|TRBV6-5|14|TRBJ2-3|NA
CASRLGGPTDTQYF
TGTGCCAGCAGGCTAGGAGGGCCCACAGATACGCAGTATTTT
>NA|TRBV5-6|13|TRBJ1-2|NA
CASSPDSNYGYTF
TGTGCCAGCAGCCCCGACAGTAACTATGGCTACACCTTC
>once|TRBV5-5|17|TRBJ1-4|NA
CASSSGLIWGAREKLFF
TGTGCCAGCAGCTCCGGTTTGATTTGGGGGGCACGGGAAAAACTGTTTTTT
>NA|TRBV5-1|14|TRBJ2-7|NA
CASSFLLSSYEQYF
TGCGCCAGCAGCTTTCTGTTAAGCTCCTACGAGCAGTACTTC
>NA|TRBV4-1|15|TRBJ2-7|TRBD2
CASSQSVSSGSEQYF
TGCGCCAGCAGCCAATCAGTCAGTAGCGGGAGCGAGCAGTACTTC
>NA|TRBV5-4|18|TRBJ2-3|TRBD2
CASSLMGDGGAVADTQYF
TGTGCCAGCAGCTTGATGGGAGACGGGGGGGCCGTAGCAGATACGCAGTATTTT
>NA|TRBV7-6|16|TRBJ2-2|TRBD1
CASSLETGSAGRGLFF
TGTGCCAGCAGCCTTGAGACAGGGTCCGCCGGTCGTGGGCTGTTTTTT
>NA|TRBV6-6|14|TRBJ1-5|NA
CASSYLGLGQPQHF
TGTGCCAGCAGTTACCTGGGGTTAGGTCAGCCCCAGCATTTT
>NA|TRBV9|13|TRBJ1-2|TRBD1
CASSGTGLHGYTF
TGTGCCAGCTCCGGGACAGGGTTACATGGCTACACCTTC